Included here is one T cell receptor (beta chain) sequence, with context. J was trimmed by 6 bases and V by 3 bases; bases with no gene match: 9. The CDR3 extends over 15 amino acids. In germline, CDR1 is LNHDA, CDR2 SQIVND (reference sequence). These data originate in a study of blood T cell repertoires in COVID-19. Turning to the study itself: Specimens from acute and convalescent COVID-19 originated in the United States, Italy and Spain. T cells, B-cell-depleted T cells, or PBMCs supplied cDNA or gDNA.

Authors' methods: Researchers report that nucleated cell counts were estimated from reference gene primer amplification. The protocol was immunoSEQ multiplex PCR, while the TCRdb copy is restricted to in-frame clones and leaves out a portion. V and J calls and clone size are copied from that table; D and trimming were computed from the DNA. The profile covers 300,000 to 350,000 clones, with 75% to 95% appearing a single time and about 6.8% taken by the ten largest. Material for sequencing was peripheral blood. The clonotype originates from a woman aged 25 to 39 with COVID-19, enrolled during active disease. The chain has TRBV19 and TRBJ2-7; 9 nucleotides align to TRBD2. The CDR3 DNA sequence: TGTGCCAGTAGTATGGTAGCGGGAGTGGTCTCCGAGCAGTACTTC. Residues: CASSMVAGVVSEQYF.